The 21 T cell receptor beta chains in this list originate from one sample, sequenced in a study of T cells expressing NK-cell markers. TCRdb re-analyzed the 5' RACE reads; it lists each CDR3 protein once, without DNA. In total, the table holds 350,000 to 400,000 distinct CDR3 sequences. Sequencing input: blood T cells: a sorted CD56 or NKG2C T cell subset, CD4+ or CD8+ T cells, or bulk PBMC T cells (not recorded which). These receptors originate from a woman aged 45-65 years in good health.

The chain has TRBV24-1 and TRBJ1-1. Per germline, CDR1 KGHDR and CDR2 SFDVKD. The CDR3 runs 13 residues. The CDR3 sequence is CATSDLTNTEAFF.

This chain uses TRBV10-3 with TRBJ2-6. CDR1 and CDR2 (germline): ENHRY, SYGVKD. The CDR3 has 13 amino acids. CDR3 protein: CAIKGPQSPVLTF.

The chain couples TRBV20-1 to TRBJ2-5; checking the TCRdb D call of TRBD1 is not possible without DNA. Germline V gene data show CDR1 as DFQATT and CDR2 as SNEGSKA (reference sequence). CDR3 length equals 18 residues. The CDR3 sequence is CSAPGQSGTGVGTETQYF.

V gene TRBV20-1 combines with J gene TRBJ2-1; TCRdb's D call of TRBD2 is untestable without DNA. This CDR3 has 16 amino acids. Germline V gene lookup returns CDR1 DFQATT and CDR2 SNEGSKA (reference sequence). CDR3 in amino acids: CSARRTSGDSYNEQFF.

The chain joins TRBV12-3 or TRBV12-4 to TRBJ1-4. This CDR3 region has 16 residues. The chain's CDR3 is CASSKATALATEKLFF.

V usage is TRBV5-5 and J usage is TRBJ1-1; TCRdb indicates TRBD1, and absent DNA this call remains unverified. The germline CDR1 and CDR2 sequences are SGHKS and YYEKEE (reference sequence). This CDR3 has 14 residues. The CDR3 spells CASSSDDRDTEAFF.

The CDR3 sequence: CAISEITSYEQYF. This chain uses TRBV10-3 with TRBJ2-7. This CDR3 spans 13 amino acids. CDR1 is ENHRY and CDR2 is SYGVKD in the germline V gene.

The V gene is TRBV7-9, the J gene TRBJ2-2; TCRdb proposes TRBD1, but this gene call is untestable without DNA. Germline V CDR1 and CDR2: SEHNR, FQNEAQ (reference sequence). The CDR3 runs to 15 residues. This CDR3 is CASSSGQGGTGELFF.

The gene calls are TRBV27 and TRBJ2-1; TCRdb picks TRBD1, but there is no DNA to check that call. CDR1 is MNHEY, CDR2 SMNVEV, per germline (reference sequence). CDR3 length: 13 residues. The CDR3 here is CASGHRGHNEQFF.

V is TRBV5-1 and J is TRBJ2-1; the D call from TCRdb, TRBD2, cannot be confirmed without DNA. The CDR3 sequence is 11 residues long. Germline loops: CDR1 SGHRS, CDR2 YFSETQ. This CDR3 reads CASSRGPEQFF.

The genes are TRBV29-1 and TRBJ2-1; checking the TCRdb D call of TRBD2 is not possible without DNA. CDR1 is SQVTM and CDR2 is ANQGSEA in the germline V gene. The CDR3 totals 14 residues. CDR3 protein: CSVVREGGYNEQFF.

The CDR3 region is CASSLPPYRRNEQFF. The chain has TRBV12-3 or TRBV12-4 and TRBJ2-1. The CDR3 is 15 amino acids.

The rearrangement joins TRBV20-1 to TRBJ2-7; TCRdb returns TRBD1, unconfirmable since there is no DNA. The germline V gene has CDR1 DFQATT and CDR2 SNEGSKA (reference sequence). This CDR3 region has 12 residues. The CDR3 reads CSARVTGNEQYF.

J is TRBJ1-1 and V is TRBV4-1. This CDR3 is built from 15 residues. Germline-derived CDR1 and CDR2 are MGHRA and YSYEKL. The CDR3 spells CASSHLGEVNTEAFF.

This chain joins TRBV19 and TRBJ2-1; TCRdb reports TRBD1, a call that lacks DNA to check it against. The CDR3 totals 15 residues. Germline CDR1 and CDR2: LNHDA and SQIVND (reference sequence). CDR3: CASTWDGSSYNEQFF.

The V call is TRBV15, the J call TRBJ1-3. Germline lookup yields CDR1 LNHNV and CDR2 YYDKDF (reference sequence). The CDR3 spans 14 residues. CDR3 sequence reads: CATTDPSSGNTIYF.

The chain employs TRBV12-3 or TRBV12-4 and TRBJ2-5; TCRdb's D call, TRBD2, is unchecked because there is no DNA. The CDR3 covers 16 residues. The CDR3 sequence is CASCRLRREGRETQYF.

The chain couples TRBV5-1 to TRBJ1-5; as DNA is missing, the TRBD1 call by TCRdb cannot be tested. The CDR3 spans 14 residues. In germline, CDR1 is SGHRS, CDR2 YFSETQ. This chain's CDR3 is CASSLRQGDQPQHF.

The V and J genes are TRBV20-1 and TRBJ1-4; TCRdb designates TRBD1, a call that cannot be tested without DNA. This CDR3 comprises 17 residues. Germline CDR1 and CDR2: DFQATT and SNEGSKA (reference sequence). Here the CDR3 reads CSARPETAIATNEKLFF.

The gene calls are TRBV21-1 and TRBJ2-2; TCRdb's assignment of TRBD2 cannot be checked, as there is no DNA. TRBV21-1 is recorded as a pseudogene. CDR3 size: 20 residues. CDR3 region: CASTLNSQGLVAGNTGELFF.

The CDR3: CSASTGGDTEAFF. The chain is built from TRBV29-1 and TRBJ1-1; TCRdb returns TRBD1, unconfirmable since there is no DNA. Germline V CDR1 and CDR2: SQVTM, ANQGSEA. The CDR3 runs 13 residues.